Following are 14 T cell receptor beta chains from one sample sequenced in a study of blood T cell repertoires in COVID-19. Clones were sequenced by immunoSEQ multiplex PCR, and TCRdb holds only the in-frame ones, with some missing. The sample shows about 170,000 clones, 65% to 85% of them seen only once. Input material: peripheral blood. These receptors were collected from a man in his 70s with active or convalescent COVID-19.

Written as DNA, the CDR3 is TGTGCCAGCAGCCCCGGTTGGGACAGGGGCTACGAGCAGTACTTC. Translating it yields CASSPGWDRGYEQYF. The chain links TRBV11-3 to TRBJ2-7; TRBD1 agrees at 10 bases. CDR1 SGHNT and CDR2 YENEEA come from the germline V gene. CDR3 length: 15 amino acids. J was trimmed by 3 bases and V by 5 bases; bases with no gene match: 7.

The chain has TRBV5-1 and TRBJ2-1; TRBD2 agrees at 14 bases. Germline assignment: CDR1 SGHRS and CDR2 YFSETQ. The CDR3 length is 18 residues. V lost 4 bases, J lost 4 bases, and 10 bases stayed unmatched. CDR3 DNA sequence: TGCGCCAGCAGCCCACGGGGACTAGCGGGAGTTAGTTACAATGAGCAGTTCTTC. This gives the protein CASSPRGLAGVSYNEQFF.

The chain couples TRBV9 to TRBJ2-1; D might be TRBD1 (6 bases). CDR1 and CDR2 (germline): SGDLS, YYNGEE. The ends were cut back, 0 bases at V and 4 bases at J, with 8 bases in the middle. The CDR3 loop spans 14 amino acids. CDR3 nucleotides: TGTGCCAGCAGCGTAGGGGGGCCTTACAATGAGCAGTTCTTC. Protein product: CASSVGGPYNEQFF.

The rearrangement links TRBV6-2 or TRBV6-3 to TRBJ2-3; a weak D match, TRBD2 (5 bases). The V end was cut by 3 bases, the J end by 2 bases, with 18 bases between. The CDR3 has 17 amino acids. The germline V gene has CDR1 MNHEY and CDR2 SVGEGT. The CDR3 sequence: CASSYGETARYTDTQYF. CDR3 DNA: TGTGCCAGCAGTTATGGGGAGACCGCGAGATACACAGATACGCAGTATTTT.

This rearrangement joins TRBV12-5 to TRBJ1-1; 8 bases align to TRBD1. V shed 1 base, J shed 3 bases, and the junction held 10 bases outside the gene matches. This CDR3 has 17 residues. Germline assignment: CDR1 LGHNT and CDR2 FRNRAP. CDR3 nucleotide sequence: TGTGCTAGTGGTTTGGCCCACAGGGGGTGGGCGGACACTGAAGCTTTCTTT. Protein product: CASGLAHRGWADTEAFF.

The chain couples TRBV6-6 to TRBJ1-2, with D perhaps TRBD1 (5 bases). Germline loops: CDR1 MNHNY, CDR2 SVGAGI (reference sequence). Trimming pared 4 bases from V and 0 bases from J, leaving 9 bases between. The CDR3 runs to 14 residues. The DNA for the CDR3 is TGTGCCAGCAGTTCATCGACAGCTAACTATGGCTACACCTTC. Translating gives CASSSSTANYGYTF.

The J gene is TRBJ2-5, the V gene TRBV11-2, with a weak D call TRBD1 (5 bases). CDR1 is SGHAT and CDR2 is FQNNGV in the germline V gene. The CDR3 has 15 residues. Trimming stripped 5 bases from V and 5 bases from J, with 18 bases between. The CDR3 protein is CASSLWQGMGETQYF. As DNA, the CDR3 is TGTGCCAGCAGCCTCTGGCAGGGAATGGGGGAGACCCAGTACTTC.

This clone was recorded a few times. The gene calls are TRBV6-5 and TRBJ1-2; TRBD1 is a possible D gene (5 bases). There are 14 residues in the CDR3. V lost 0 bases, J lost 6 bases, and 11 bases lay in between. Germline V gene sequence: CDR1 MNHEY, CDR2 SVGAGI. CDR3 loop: CASSYSRGGDGYTF. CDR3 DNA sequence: TGTGCCAGCAGTTACTCCCGGGGGGGAGATGGCTACACCTTC.

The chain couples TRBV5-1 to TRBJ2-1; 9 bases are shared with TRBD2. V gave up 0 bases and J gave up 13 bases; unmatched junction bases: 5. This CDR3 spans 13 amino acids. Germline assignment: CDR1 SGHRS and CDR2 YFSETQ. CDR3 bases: TGCGCCAGCAGCTTGGACGCTAGCGGGAATCAGTTCTTC. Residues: CASSLDASGNQFF.

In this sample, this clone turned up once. CDR3 nucleotide sequence: TGCGCCAGTCAGCGGGCTCCGGGCCTAGATGAGCAGTTCTTC. Its translation is CASQRAPGLDEQFF. This chain joins TRBV5-1 and TRBJ2-1; weak D call: TRBD2 (6 bases). The CDR3 loop spans 14 amino acids. Germline assignment: CDR1 SGHRS and CDR2 YFSETQ. Trimming removed 8 bases from V and 8 bases from J, with 20 bases in between.

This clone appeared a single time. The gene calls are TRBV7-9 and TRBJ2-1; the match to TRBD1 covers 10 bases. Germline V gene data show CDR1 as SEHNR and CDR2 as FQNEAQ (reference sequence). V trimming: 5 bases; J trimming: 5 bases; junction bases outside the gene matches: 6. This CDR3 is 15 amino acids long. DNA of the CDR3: TGTGCCAGCAGCATCTGGGACAGGGGCGACAATGAGCAGTTCTTC. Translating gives CASSIWDRGDNEQFF.

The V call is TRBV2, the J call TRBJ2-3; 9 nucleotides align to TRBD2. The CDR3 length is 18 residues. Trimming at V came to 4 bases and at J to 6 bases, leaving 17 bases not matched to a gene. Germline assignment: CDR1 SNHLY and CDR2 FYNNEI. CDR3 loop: CASSVQGLAAILADTQYF. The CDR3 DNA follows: TGTGCCAGCAGTGTTCAGGGACTAGCCGCAATTTTAGCGGATACGCAGTATTTT.

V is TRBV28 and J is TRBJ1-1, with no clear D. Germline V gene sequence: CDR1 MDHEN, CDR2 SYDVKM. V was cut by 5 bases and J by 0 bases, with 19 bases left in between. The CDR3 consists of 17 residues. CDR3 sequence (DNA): TGTGCCAGCAGTGCGCGGCGGGTGTCCGTAATGAACACTGAAGCTTTCTTT. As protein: CASSARRVSVMNTEAFF.

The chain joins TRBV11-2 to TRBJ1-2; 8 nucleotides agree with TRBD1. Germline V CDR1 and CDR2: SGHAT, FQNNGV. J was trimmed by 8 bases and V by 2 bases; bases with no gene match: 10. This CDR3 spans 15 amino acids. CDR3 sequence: CASSLQGALEGGYTF. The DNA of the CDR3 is TGTGCCAGCAGCTTACAGGGGGCCCTGGAGGGGGGCTACACCTTC.